These 7 T cell receptor beta chains were sequenced from one sample in a study of T cells in Graves' hyperthyroidism and ophthalmopathy. Amplification of TCR beta CDR3 regions used RNA as the template. HTBI primers were the set used in a first-round RT-PCR of the TCR CDR3. TCRdb ran MiXCR on the multiplex PCR reads and lists one entry per CDR3 protein. This table has 600,000 to 750,000 distinct CDR3 sequences, around a sixth appearing once. The sample comprised blood. The receptors stem from a man between 45 and 60 years old with Graves' hyperthyroidism.

This clonotype was picked up a small number of times. The chain is built from TRBV28 and TRBJ1-1; D might be TRBD1 (5 bases). The V end was cut by 8 bases, the J end by 4 bases, with 17 bases between. The CDR3 has 14 residues. CDR1 and CDR2 (germline): MDHEN, SYDVKM. CDR3 in DNA: TGTGCCAGCGCCAATCGTGGGGCGGGCACTGAAGCTTTCTTT. It is translated as CASANRGAGTEAFF.

The chain employs TRBV25-1 and TRBJ1-3; D is perhaps TRBD1 (6 bases). Looked up from germline, CDR1 is MGHDK and CDR2 is SYGVNS. CDR3 length equals 17 residues. V lost 3 bases and J lost 4, with 19 bases in between. The CDR3 is CASSEGAAGDAGNTIYF. DNA of the CDR3: TGTGCCAGCAGTGAGGGGGCGGCAGGGGATGCCGGAAACACCATATATTTT.

The chain combines TRBV15 with TRBJ2-3; maybe TRBD2 (6 bases). The CDR3 has 14 amino acids. The V gene's germline CDR1 is LNHNV and CDR2 YYDKDF (reference sequence). V lost 3 bases and J lost 0, with 7 bases in between. The CDR3 DNA sequence: TGTGCCACCAGCAGGCTAGCGAGCACAGATACGCAGTATTTT. It is translated as CATSRLASTDTQYF.

At least ten counts were recorded for this clonotype. The CDR3 DNA reads as TGCAGTGCCCAACAGGGGGCGCGCGGGCAGTACTTC. Its protein product is CSAQQGARGQYF. The chain uses TRBV20-1 and TRBJ2-7, with 9 positions matching TRBD1. Germline-derived CDR1 and CDR2 are DFQATT and SNEGSKA (reference sequence). The CDR3 extends over 12 amino acids. V shed 6 bases and J 9 bases; nucleotides not matched to a gene: 9.

This clonotype occurred once. V gene TRBV12-5 combines with J gene TRBJ1-1; D is possibly TRBD1 (5 bases). CDR1 is LGHNT and CDR2 is FRNRAP in the germline V gene. V lost 4 bases and J lost 5, with 17 bases in between. The CDR3 consists of 15 residues. CDR3: CASGSSLQGGTEAFF. The CDR3 DNA sequence: TGTGCTAGTGGTTCCTCCCTGCAGGGCGGGACTGAAGCTTTCTTT.

V gene TRBV3-1 combines with J gene TRBJ2-2; 7 bases match TRBD2. Trimming at V came to 4 bases and at J to 6 bases, leaving 5 bases not matched to a gene. The V gene's germline CDR1 is LGHDT and CDR2 YNNKEL (reference sequence). The CDR3 loop spans 14 amino acids. CDR3 nucleotides: TGTGCCAGCAGCCCCGGACTAGGGTCCGGGGAGCTGTTTTTT. Translated, it gives CASSPGLGSGELFF.

This clonotype showed up many times. This rearrangement joins TRBV20-1 to TRBJ1-2, with a possible D match to TRBD1 (5 bases). The germline CDR1 and CDR2 sequences are DFQATT and SNEGSKA (reference sequence). This CDR3 is built from 12 residues. Trimming took off 3 bases at V and 2 bases at J, with 7 bases between the two ends. The CDR3 sequence is CSARTANYGYTF. CDR3 nucleotides: TGCAGTGCTAGGACAGCCAACTATGGCTACACCTTC.